The entry below gives a single T cell receptor beta chain sequence along with its context. This entry belongs to a study of blood T cell repertoires in COVID-19. This table comes from immunoSEQ multiplex PCR, and its TCRdb copy is limited to in-frame clones, with some not included. The table has roughly 240,000 clones, roughly 88% seen once. Trimming took off 1 base at V and 3 bases at J, with 10 bases between the two ends. The CDR3 has 15 residues. CDR1 is SGHNT, CDR2 YENEEA, per germline. This clonotype was obtained from a woman of 80 years or more with COVID-19, enrolled during active disease. Source material: peripheral blood. This chain joins TRBV11-3 and TRBJ2-1; weak D call: TRBD2 (5 bases). CDR3 bases: TGTGCCAGCAGCTTAGCGGGGAAAAGCTACAATGAGCAGTTCTTC. Translated: CASSLAGKSYNEQFF.